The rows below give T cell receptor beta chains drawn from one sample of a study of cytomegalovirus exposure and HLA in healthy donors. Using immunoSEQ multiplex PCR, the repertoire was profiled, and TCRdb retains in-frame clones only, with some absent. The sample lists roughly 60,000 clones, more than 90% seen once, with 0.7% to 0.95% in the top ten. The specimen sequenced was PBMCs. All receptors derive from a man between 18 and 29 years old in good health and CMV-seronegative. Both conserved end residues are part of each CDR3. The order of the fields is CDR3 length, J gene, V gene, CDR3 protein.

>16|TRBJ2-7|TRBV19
CASSTKSGSIFYEQYF
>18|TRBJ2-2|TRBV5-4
CASSLDRFSGRDTGELFF
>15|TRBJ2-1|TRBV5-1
CASSLEAGGIYEQFF
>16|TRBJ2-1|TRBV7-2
CASSRGGGRIYNEQFF
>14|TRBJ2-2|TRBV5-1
CASSFGAGTGELFF
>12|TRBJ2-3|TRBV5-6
CASSFGGNTQYF
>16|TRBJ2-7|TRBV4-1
CASSQGRLAGAYEQYF
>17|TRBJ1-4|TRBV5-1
CASSLTGPDRLDEKLFF
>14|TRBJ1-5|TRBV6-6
CASRDQGTDQPQHF
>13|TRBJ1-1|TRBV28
CASSGTVNTEAFF
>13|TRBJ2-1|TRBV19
CAPWGLLLNEQFF
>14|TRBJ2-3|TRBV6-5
CASSWAAGKGTQYF
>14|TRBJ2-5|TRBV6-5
CASSPGLQVGTQYF
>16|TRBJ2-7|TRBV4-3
CASSQADLAGPYEQYF
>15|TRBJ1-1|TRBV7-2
CASSLMGGGNTEAFF
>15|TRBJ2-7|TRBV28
CATFGRRHGAYEQYF
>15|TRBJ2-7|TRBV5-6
CASSSGTSGIHEQYF
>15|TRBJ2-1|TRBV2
CASSELSGTYNEQFF
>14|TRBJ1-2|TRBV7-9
CASSLGDRVNGYTF
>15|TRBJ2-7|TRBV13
CASSPTYGREYEQYF
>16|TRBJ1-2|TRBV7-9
CASSLGRQSINYGYTF
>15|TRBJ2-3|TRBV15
CATSRDRVSTDTQYF
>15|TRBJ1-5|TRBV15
CATSRDRGGSQPQHF
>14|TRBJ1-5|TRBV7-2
CASSRDGGVQPQHF
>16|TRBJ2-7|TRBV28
CASSFAGKVMGYEQYF
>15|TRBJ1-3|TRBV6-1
CASSIRTGTGNTIYF
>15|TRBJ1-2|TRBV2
CASGGRGGMEYGYTF
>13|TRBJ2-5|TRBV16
CASSQLQGETQYF
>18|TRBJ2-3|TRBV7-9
CASSLRTGTSGLTDTQYF
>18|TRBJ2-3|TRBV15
CATSRTSGEYSLTDTQYF
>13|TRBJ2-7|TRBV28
CASMSGSLYEQYF